The 14 T cell receptor beta chains below were found in one sample sequenced in a study of CD8 T cells in ankylosing spondylitis. Study-level points and caveats: Seven or eight highly homologous variants made up a TCR beta motif, and this motif appeared characteristic of ankylosing spondylitis blood.

Each CDR3 protein is one row after TCRdb ran MiXCR on the 5' RACE reads. The table lists 300,000 to 400,000 distinct CDR3 sequences, about a fifth of them singletons, with approximately 16% in the top ten. No cognate antigen is known for these TCRs. Input material: blood, either unsorted or a sorted T cell fraction (not recorded which). The receptors stem from a male donor with ankylosing spondylitis.

The chain links TRBV5-1 to TRBJ1-1; 7 bases are a match to TRBD1. The germline gives CDR1 SGHRS, CDR2 YFSETQ. This CDR3 contains 16 residues. V shed 0 bases, J shed 1 base, and the junction held 6 bases outside the gene matches. DNA for the CDR3: TGCGCCAGCAGCTTGGGGACAGGACGACAGAACACTGAAGCTTTCTTT. Translated: CASSLGTGRQNTEAFF.

The genes are TRBV12-3 or TRBV12-4 and TRBJ1-1; weak D call: TRBD1 (5 bases). The CDR3 totals 13 residues. Trimming stripped 6 bases from V and 1 base from J, with 9 bases between. CDR3 region: CASRGTANTEAFF. CDR3 DNA sequence: TGTGCCAGCAGGGGGACGGCGAACACTGAAGCTTTCTTT.

The gene calls are TRBV10-3 and TRBJ1-5, with D perhaps matching TRBD1 (5 bases). This CDR3 region has 12 residues. In germline, CDR1 is ENHRY, CDR2 SYGVKD. Deletions cut 6 bases from V and 3 bases from J, with 6 bases between. CDR3 sequence (DNA): TGTGCCATCAGCAGGGACAATCAGCCCCAGCATTTT. It encodes CAISRDNQPQHF.

This clonotype has a handful of counts. The V call is TRBV28, the J call TRBJ2-5, with TRBD2 identical over 10 bases. Unmatched junction bases numbered 6, after V lost 5 bases and J lost 3 bases. This CDR3 is built from 15 residues. The germline CDR1 and CDR2 sequences are MDHEN and SYDVKM. Written as DNA, the CDR3 is TGTGCCAGCAGTGAACTAGGACTAGCGGAAGAGACCCAGTACTTC. Translating it yields CASSELGLAEETQYF.

This clonotype was found a few times. V and J are TRBV7-2 and TRBJ2-1; 9 positions match TRBD2. There are 16 residues in the CDR3. After removal of 1 base from V and 3 bases from J, the junction contained 4 bases not matched to a gene. Germline CDR1 SGHTA, CDR2 FQGNSA. The CDR3 is CASSLVRLAVYNEQFF. The CDR3, as DNA: TGTGCCAGCAGCTTAGTCCGACTAGCGGTCTACAATGAGCAGTTCTTC.

The CDR3 DNA sequence: TGCGCCAGCAGCTTGGACAGGGGTATTAACCGGGGCATGTTTTTT. This codes for CASSLDRGINRGMFF. The genes are TRBV5-1 and TRBJ2-2; TRBD1 matches at 7 bases. The trim removed 0 bases at V and 15 bases at J, leaving 14 bases unmatched. Per germline, CDR1 SGHRS and CDR2 YFSETQ. CDR3 length: 15 residues.

This clonotype was detected only a few times. The chain is built from TRBV28 and TRBJ1-1, with D possibly matching TRBD1 (6 bases). Per the germline V gene, CDR1 is MDHEN and CDR2 is SYDVKM. CDR3 length: 15 amino acids. V lost 6 bases and J lost 3, with 17 bases in between. The CDR3 sequence is CASSFPTGRDTEAFF. CDR3 bases: TGTGCCAGCAGCTTTCCCACAGGGAGGGACACTGAAGCTTTCTTT.

This sequence joins TRBV18 and TRBJ1-1; possibly TRBD1 for D (6 bases). Trimming stripped 4 bases from V and 0 bases from J, with 15 bases between. The length of the CDR3 is 16 residues. Germline CDR1 and CDR2: KGHSH and LQKENI. CDR3 in DNA: TGTGCCAGCTCACTCCCCTGGACAGTAATGAACACTGAAGCTTTCTTT. This translates into CASSLPWTVMNTEAFF.

This chain links TRBV12-3 or TRBV12-4 with TRBJ2-1; unclear D gene. The V end lost 8 bases, the J end lost 6 bases, and 8 bases lay between the germline ends. This CDR3 spans 11 amino acids. This CDR3 is CASGISNEQFF. The CDR3 DNA sequence: TGTGCCAGCGGCATTAGCAATGAGCAGTTCTTC.

This chain links TRBV19 with TRBJ2-6; 8 bases are a match to TRBD1. Germline assignment: CDR1 LNHDA and CDR2 SQIVND (reference sequence). J was trimmed by 1 base and V by 9 bases; bases with no gene match: 5. The CDR3 is 15 residues long. The CDR3 loop reads CASGWDRSGANVLTF. CDR3 nucleotide sequence: TGTGCCAGCGGGTGGGACAGGTCTGGGGCCAACGTCCTGACTTTC.

The count of this clonotype is one. This chain connects TRBV7-2 to TRBJ2-5; no definite D call. Germline assignment: CDR1 SGHTA and CDR2 FQGNSA. The V and J ends lost 0 bases and 0 bases respectively, with 5 bases between them. This CDR3 comprises 14 residues. The CDR3 is CASSLASNQETQYF. The CDR3 DNA reads as TGTGCCAGCAGCTTAGCCAGCAACCAAGAGACCCAGTACTTC.

This clonotype was observed at least ten times. This chain uses TRBV5-1 with TRBJ2-3, with a weak D call TRBD2 (6 bases). Looked up from germline, CDR1 is SGHRS and CDR2 is YFSETQ. The CDR3 contains 14 residues. V gave up 1 base and J gave up 3 bases, with 9 bases separating them. CDR3 region: CASSLLRGTDTQYF. As DNA, the CDR3 is TGCGCCAGCAGCTTGCTACGGGGGACAGATACGCAGTATTTT.

This clonotype appeared a few times. CDR3 protein: CASSFVGRGNEQYF. CDR3 nucleotides: TGTGCCAGCAGCTTTGTCGGCAGAGGCAACGAGCAGTACTTC. The genes are TRBV5-5 and TRBJ2-7; D call uncertain. Germline-derived CDR1 and CDR2 are SGHKS and YYEKEE (reference sequence). The CDR3 is 14 amino acids. The V end lost 2 bases, the J end lost 5 bases, and 14 bases lay between the germline ends.

This clonotype occurred a few times. The rearrangement uses TRBV7-8 and TRBJ1-2; 8 bases fit TRBD1. Germline CDR1 is SGHVS and CDR2 is FQNEAQ. The length of the CDR3 is 15 residues. V lost 4 bases to trimming and J lost 3 bases; unmatched junction nucleotides: 7. Written as DNA, the CDR3 is TGTGCCAGCAGCTCCCGGACAGGGAATGACTATGGCTACACCTTC. This translates into CASSSRTGNDYGYTF.